Below are 29 T cell receptor beta chains sequenced from a single sample in a study of T cell changes during pregnancy in multiple sclerosis. Sequenced by immunoSEQ multiplex PCR; TCRdb stores in-frame clones only, minus some. The sample has roughly 88,000 clones; approximately 92% are singletons. The specimen was peripheral blood, collected in the first trimester of pregnancy. The receptors were sampled from a female donor with multiple sclerosis, enrolled in a pregnancy study.

The V and J genes are TRBV19 and TRBJ2-3; no definite D call. Germline V gene sequence: CDR1 LNHDA, CDR2 SQIVND (reference sequence). The CDR3 contains 14 residues. V lost 5 bases, J lost 0 bases, and 9 bases lay in between. CDR3 DNA: TGTGCCAGTAGTCTCGACATAAGCACAGATACGCAGTATTTT. This sequence encodes CASSLDISTDTQYF.

The chain carries TRBV18 and TRBJ2-1, with no clear D. The CDR3 runs to 13 residues. From germline, CDR1 is KGHSH and CDR2 LQKENI. V was clipped by 6 bases and J by 4 bases, with 10 bases between them. The CDR3 DNA reads TGTGCCAGCTCCACCGTCAGGTACAATGAGCAGTTCTTC. It translates to CASSTVRYNEQFF.

The chain joins TRBV18 to TRBJ1-1; D is perhaps TRBD1 (6 bases). This CDR3 is 15 amino acids long. Germline lookup yields CDR1 KGHSH and CDR2 LQKENI. The V end lost 3 bases, the J end lost 0 bases, and 11 bases lay between the germline ends. Here the CDR3 DNA reads TGTGCCAGCTCACCCAAAGGACAGCTGAACACTGAAGCTTTCTTT. Translated: CASSPKGQLNTEAFF.

This clone has at least ten counts. This sequence joins TRBV7-9 and TRBJ1-2; TRBD1 is a possible D gene (5 bases). Deletions cut 1 base from V and 8 bases from J, with 11 bases between. Germline V gene data show CDR1 as SEHNR and CDR2 as FQNEAQ (reference sequence). This CDR3 comprises 13 residues. CDR3 nucleotides: TGTGCCAGCAGCTTAGAGGCGGGGGGAGGCTACACCTTC. Translated, it gives CASSLEAGGGYTF. The complete variable domain, with remaining parts taken from reference TRBV7-9 and TRBJ1-2, reads DTGVSQNPRHKITKRGQNVTFRCDPISEHNRLYWYRQTLGQGPEFLTYFQNEAQLEKSRLLSDRFSAERPKGSFSTLEIQRTEQGDSAMYLCASSLEAGGGYTFGSGTRLTVV.

The chain uses TRBV6-4 and TRBJ1-1; 9 nucleotides agree with TRBD1. The CDR3 consists of 18 residues. After removal of 6 bases from V and 4 bases from J, the junction contained 18 bases not matched to a gene. Germline lookup yields CDR1 MRHNA and CDR2 SNTAGT. The CDR3 region has the DNA TGTGCCAGCAGCCTCCGGGGGAACAGGGGGCAGGTGGGCACTGAAGCTTTCTTT. Its protein product is CASSLRGNRGQVGTEAFF.

The gene calls are TRBV27 and TRBJ2-5; the D is unclear. The CDR3 loop spans 13 amino acids. The V end lost 5 bases, the J end lost 2 bases, and 9 bases lay between the germline ends. CDR1 and CDR2 (germline): MNHEY, SMNVEV (reference sequence). CDR3 coding DNA: TGTGCCAGCAGTCCCTCCCGGCAAGAGACCCAGTACTTC. This encodes CASSPSRQETQYF.

The CDR3 loop is CASSPRAGTGDYEQYF. CDR3 DNA: TGTGCCAGCTCACCTCGCGCCGGGACAGGGGATTACGAGCAGTACTTC. The chain recombines TRBV18 with TRBJ2-7; 10 nucleotides align to TRBD1. The length of the CDR3 is 16 residues. Per germline, CDR1 KGHSH and CDR2 LQKENI. The V segment lost 3 bases and the J segment 4 bases; nucleotides outside the gene matches: 9.

This clone showed up just once. J is TRBJ2-1 and V is TRBV9, with D possibly matching TRBD2 (5 bases). The CDR3 loop spans 13 amino acids. Germline assignment: CDR1 SGDLS and CDR2 YYNGEE. Trimming took 0 bases from V and 7 from J, leaving 8 bases between them. CDR3 nucleotide sequence: TGTGCCAGCAGCGTAGCTCCGGGGAATGAGCAGTTCTTC. Its protein is CASSVAPGNEQFF. The complete variable domain, with remaining parts taken from reference TRBV9 and TRBJ2-1, reads DSGVTQTPKHLITATGQRVTLRCSPRSGDLSVYWYQQSLDQGLQFLIQYYNGEERAKGNILERFSAQQFPDLHSELNLSSLELGDSALYFCASSVAPGNEQFFGPGTRLTVL.

The rearrangement links TRBV4-1 to TRBJ2-7; a possible D gene is TRBD1 (6 bases). This CDR3 spans 15 amino acids. CDR1 and CDR2 from the germline V gene are MGHRA and YSYEKL. Trimming stripped 3 bases from V and 0 bases from J, with 12 bases between. The CDR3 reads CASSQLGTNSYEQYF. In DNA form, the CDR3 reads TGCGCCAGCAGCCAGCTTGGGACAAACTCCTACGAGCAGTACTTC.

This clone was picked up one time. The V and J genes are TRBV9 and TRBJ2-2, with D possibly being TRBD2 (5 bases). The V and J ends lost 3 bases and 3 bases respectively, with 15 bases between them. Germline CDR1 reads SGDLS; CDR2 reads YYNGEE. The CDR3 covers 16 residues. For the CDR3, the DNA is TGTGCCAGCAGCGCGGGAAAAGGCTGGGACACCGGGGAGCTGTTTTTT. Translation gives CASSAGKGWDTGELFF.

The chain employs TRBV30 and TRBJ2-7; 7 bases line up with TRBD1. Germline assignment: CDR1 GTSNPN and CDR2 SVGIG (reference sequence). This CDR3 is 11 amino acids long. V trimming: 5 bases; J trimming: 6 bases; junction bases outside the gene matches: 4. The CDR3 region has the DNA TGTGCCTGGGCCCGACAGGGCGAGCAGTACTTC. Its protein is CAWARQGEQYF. Looking up the rest from reference TRBV30 and TRBJ2-7 gives the full variable domain: SQTIHQWPATLVQPVGSPLSLECTVEGTSNPNLYWYRQAAGRGLQLLFYSVGIGQISSEVPQNLSASRPQDRQFILSSKKLLLSDSGFYLCAWARQGEQYFGPGTRLTVT.

The table lists this clone with a count of one. The chain couples TRBV2 to TRBJ2-3; 12 bases are shared with TRBD2. The J segment lost 4 bases and the V segment lost 3 bases, leaving 8 bases of the junction unmatched. Per germline, CDR1 SNHLY and CDR2 FYNNEI. CDR3 length: 17 residues. The chain's CDR3 is CASSEPSGRAVADTQYF. CDR3 nucleotides: TGTGCCAGCAGTGAGCCTAGCGGGAGGGCCGTGGCAGATACGCAGTATTTT.

V and J are TRBV29-1 and TRBJ1-2, with 7 nucleotides matching TRBD1. CDR1 and CDR2 (germline): SQVTM, ANQGSEA. V dropped 4 bases and J dropped 8; count of bases not matched to a gene: 10. This CDR3 spans 13 amino acids. In DNA, the CDR3 is TGCAGCGTTGCGGGGACAGTCGTAAAGGGCTACACCTTC. Protein: CSVAGTVVKGYTF. The variable domain in full, with the rest retrieved from reference TRBV29-1 and TRBJ1-2, is SAVISQKPSRDICQRGTSLTIQCQVDSQVTMMFWYRQQPGQSLTLIATANQGSEATYESGFVIDKFPISRPNLTFSTLTVSNMSPEDSSIYLCSVAGTVVKGYTFGSGTRLTVV.

This chain uses TRBV7-9 with TRBJ2-7, with 7 bases lining up with TRBD2. This CDR3 has 13 residues. Losses at the gene ends were 0 bases for V and 4 bases for J; bases not matched to a gene: 0. The germline CDR1 and CDR2 sequences are SEHNR and FQNEAQ (reference sequence). Written as DNA, the CDR3 is TGTGCCAGCAGCTTAGCGGGGGGGTACGAGCAGTACTTC. Translated: CASSLAGGYEQYF.

This clone turned up a few times. The chain employs TRBV5-4 and TRBJ1-2; 8 bases match TRBD1. Germline CDR1 and CDR2: SGHNT and YYREEE (reference sequence). The CDR3 runs 14 residues. J was trimmed by 4 bases and V by 4 bases; bases with no gene match: 6. CDR3 nucleotides: TGTGCCAGCAGCGGCGGACAGGGTATCTATGGCTACACCTTC. It codes for CASSGGQGIYGYTF.

The J gene is TRBJ2-4, the V gene TRBV11-2; D ambiguous. The CDR3 is 14 amino acids. Germline lookup yields CDR1 SGHAT and CDR2 FQNNGV. V was cut by 4 bases and J by 0 bases, with 7 bases left in between. CDR3 bases: TGTGCCAGCAGCTCCGAACTAGCCAAAAACATTCAGTACTTC. Encoded protein: CASSSELAKNIQYF.

In DNA form, the CDR3 reads TGTGCCAGTAGTACAGGGGGGAACACTGAAGCTTTCTTT. Translation: CASSTGGNTEAFF. The chain joins TRBV19 to TRBJ1-1, with 7 bases matching TRBD1. In germline, CDR1 is LNHDA, CDR2 SQIVND (reference sequence). Trimming removed 4 bases from V and 1 base from J; junction bases left unmatched: 0. The CDR3 is 13 amino acids.

V gene TRBV9 combines with J gene TRBJ2-2, with D possibly TRBD2 on 5 matching bases. CDR3 size: 16 residues. Trimming stripped 0 bases from V and 0 bases from J, with 9 bases between. The V gene's germline CDR1 is SGDLS and CDR2 YYNGEE. In DNA, the CDR3 is TGTGCCAGCAGCGTAGGTCGGGGATCGAACACCGGGGAGCTGTTTTTT. Residues: CASSVGRGSNTGELFF.

This sequence joins TRBV19 and TRBJ2-7; possibly TRBD2 for D (6 bases). Germline assignment: CDR1 LNHDA and CDR2 SQIVND (reference sequence). V gave up 5 bases and J gave up 5 bases, with 10 bases separating them. This CDR3 has 12 residues. Here the CDR3 reads CASSVGSHEQYF. The DNA of the CDR3 is TGTGCCAGTAGTGTCGGGAGCCACGAGCAGTACTTC.

The V call is TRBV9, the J call TRBJ1-2; D is undetermined. This CDR3 spans 16 amino acids. Germline V gives CDR1 SGDLS, CDR2 YYNGEE. The V end lost 0 bases, the J end lost 6 bases, and 18 bases lay between the germline ends. CDR3 sequence reads: CASSVEEVWNGHGYTF. In DNA form, the CDR3 reads TGTGCCAGCAGCGTAGAGGAAGTGTGGAATGGGCATGGCTACACCTTC.

The V gene is TRBV19, the J gene TRBJ1-1; perhaps TRBD1 as D (5 bases). Germline values: CDR1 LNHDA, CDR2 SQIVND (reference sequence). The CDR3 is 15 amino acids. V was pared by 2 bases and J by 1 base, with 11 bases between. The CDR3 loop reads CASSIMGRANTEAFF. CDR3 DNA: TGTGCCAGTAGTATAATGGGCAGGGCGAACACTGAAGCTTTCTTT. Variable domain in full (rest from reference TRBV19 and TRBJ1-1): DGGITQSPKYLFRKEGQNVTLSCEQNLNHDAMYWYRQDPGQGLRLIYYSQIVNDFQKGDIAEGYSVSREKKESFPLTVTSAQKNPTAFYLCASSIMGRANTEAFFGQGTRLTVV.

The chain employs TRBV27 and TRBJ2-3; 7 nucleotides match TRBD1. The germline CDR1 and CDR2 sequences are MNHEY and SMNVEV (reference sequence). V lost 4 bases to trimming and J lost 4 bases; unmatched junction nucleotides: 11. The CDR3 is 16 residues long. CDR3 residues: CASSSWGLGGADTQYF. CDR3 coding DNA: TGTGCCAGCAGTTCGTGGGGTCTAGGGGGCGCAGATACGCAGTATTTT.

The chain carries TRBV5-1 and TRBJ1-1, with TRBD1 identical over 10 bases. J lost 4 bases, V lost 6 bases, and 3 bases had no gene match. Germline V gives CDR1 SGHRS, CDR2 YFSETQ. CDR3 length: 13 residues. The DNA of the CDR3 is TGCGCCAGCACCGGACAGGGGGGCACTGAAGCTTTCTTT. This sequence encodes CASTGQGGTEAFF.

The chain recombines TRBV28 with TRBJ1-5, with D possibly being TRBD1 (5 bases). Trimming shortened V by 8 bases and J by 2 bases, and 13 bases separated the two germline ends. The CDR3 runs to 14 residues. Germline V gene lookup returns CDR1 MDHEN and CDR2 SYDVKM. The CDR3 spells CASRGGGGNQPQHF. The CDR3 DNA sequence: TGTGCCAGCCGGGGGGGAGGCGGCAATCAGCCCCAGCATTTT. Complete variable domain (other parts from reference TRBV28 and TRBJ1-5): DVKVTQSSRYLVKRTGEKVFLECVQDMDHENMFWYRQDPGLGLRLIYFSYDVKMKEKGDIPEGYSVSREKKERFSLILESASTNQTSMYLCASRGGGGNQPQHFGDGTRLSIL.

V usage is TRBV4-2 and J usage is TRBJ2-1, with a possible D match to TRBD2 (5 bases). The V gene's germline CDR1 is LGHNA and CDR2 YNFKEQ. The V and J ends lost 0 bases and 7 bases respectively, with 10 bases between them. The CDR3 covers 14 residues. CDR3 amino acids: CASSQELDRNEQFF. Written as DNA, the CDR3 is TGTGCCAGCAGCCAAGAACTAGATCGGAATGAGCAGTTCTTC.

The chain is built from TRBV2 and TRBJ2-3; weak D call: TRBD2 (6 bases). The CDR3 runs 12 residues. The germline V gene has CDR1 SNHLY and CDR2 FYNNEI. Trimming took off 6 bases at V and 10 bases at J, with 14 bases between the two ends. In DNA, the CDR3 is TGTGCCAGCAGGGCCTCTAGCGAATCGCAGTATTTT. This codes for CASRASSESQYF.

The V call is TRBV5-1, the J call TRBJ2-1; TRBD2 aligns across 8 bases. J lost 0 bases, V lost 5 bases, and 4 bases had no gene match. CDR3 length: 15 residues. The germline V gene encodes CDR1 SGHRS and CDR2 YFSETQ. In DNA, the CDR3 is TGCGCCAGCAGTAGCGGGGTCAGCTCCTACAATGAGCAGTTCTTC. This gives the protein CASSSGVSSYNEQFF.

The V call is TRBV6-9, the J call TRBJ2-5, with a tentative D call TRBD2 (5 bases). Between the trimmed V and J ends, which lost 2 bases and 5 bases, there was a span of 9 bases. The CDR3 is made up of 13 amino acids. Germline loops: CDR1 MNHGY, CDR2 SVAAGI. CDR3 bases: TGTGCCAGCAGTTATCTCGGCGGGGAGACCCAGTACTTC. Translating gives CASSYLGGETQYF.

The chain is built from TRBV30 and TRBJ2-7; no firm D call. The CDR3 is 15 amino acids. V was shortened by 0 bases and J by 5 bases, with 17 bases between the two germline ends. The germline V gene has CDR1 GTSNPN and CDR2 SVGIG (reference sequence). The CDR3 is CAWSVRQVLVNEQYF. DNA of the CDR3: TGTGCCTGGAGTGTAAGGCAGGTTCTCGTCAACGAGCAGTACTTC.